One sample yielded the 8 T cell receptor beta chains listed below, sequenced in a study of naive and memory T cell subsets. An equimolar mix of two oligonucleotides served as the beta constant-region primer for TRBC1 and TRBC2. From the UMI-ligation and nested PCR reads, TCRdb called clonotypes with MiXCR, one entry per CDR3 protein. The sample holds around 40,000 distinct CDR3 sequences, approximately 12% seen once. Sequenced: effector memory CD4+ T cells from blood. The subset: effector memory, CD45RA- CD27-. These receptors were taken from a human donor in good health.

The chain uses TRBV7-9 and TRBJ1-5; D is uncertain. CDR1 and CDR2 from the germline V gene are SEHNR and FQNEAQ (reference sequence). This CDR3 region has 12 residues. Trimming cost V 5 bases and J 6 bases, with 8 bases left between them. CDR3 loop: CASSVPGQPQHF. For the CDR3, the DNA is TGTGCCAGCAGCGTTCCCGGTCAGCCCCAGCATTTT.

This clonotype was counted ten times or more. V and J are TRBV12-3 or TRBV12-4 and TRBJ2-7; 7 bases map to TRBD1. The CDR3 length is 15 residues. After removal of 8 bases from V and 0 bases from J, the junction contained 10 bases not matched to a gene. DNA for the CDR3: TGTGCCAGCTCCCAGAGGGGGCTAGCCTCCTACGAGCAGTACTTC. Amino acids: CASSQRGLASYEQYF.

This clonotype is a singleton in its sample. The rearrangement links TRBV3-1 to TRBJ1-1; D is unresolved. This CDR3 region has 18 residues. Between the trimmed V and J ends, which lost 0 bases and 1 base, there was a span of 18 bases. Germline values: CDR1 LGHDT, CDR2 YNNKEL (reference sequence). The CDR3 reads CASSQDRRGGGSNTEAFF. The CDR3 region has the DNA TGTGCCAGCAGCCAAGATCGTCGGGGAGGTGGGTCGAACACTGAAGCTTTCTTT.

The chain is built from TRBV12-3 or TRBV12-4 and TRBJ1-5, with 9 bases aligning to TRBD1. This CDR3 contains 14 residues. V dropped 3 bases and J dropped 4; count of bases not matched to a gene: 1. The CDR3 DNA reads as TGTGCCAGCAGTTTGACAGGGGGAAATCAGCCCCAGCATTTT. This gives the protein CASSLTGGNQPQHF.

This clonotype showed up many times. A read error is possible here, since a much larger clone lies one base away. This chain joins TRBV2 and TRBJ2-7, with 8 nucleotides matching TRBD2. The J segment lost 12 bases and the V segment lost 6 bases, leaving 16 bases of the junction unmatched. CDR3 length equals 14 residues. The germline V gene has CDR1 SNHLY and CDR2 FYNNEI. This chain's CDR3 is CASRNDVESGSLYF. CDR3 coding DNA: TGTGCCAGCAGGAACGACGTGGAGAGCGGGAGCTTGTACTTC.

This clonotype has only a few counts. The chain links TRBV6-1 to TRBJ2-3, with 11 bases that match TRBD2. V dropped 11 bases and J dropped 5; count of bases not matched to a gene: 12. From germline, CDR1 is MNHNS and CDR2 SASEGT. This CDR3 region has 15 residues. DNA for the CDR3: TGTGCCGGTTCAAATAGCGGGAGGGCCCAAGATACGCAGTATTTT. It specifies CAGSNSGRAQDTQYF.

The J gene is TRBJ2-7, the V gene TRBV27; 7 bases are shared with TRBD1. The CDR3 spans 15 residues. V shed 0 bases and J 6 bases; nucleotides not matched to a gene: 8. CDR1 is MNHEY, CDR2 SMNVEV, per germline (reference sequence). CDR3 loop: CASSLSYQGVSEQYF. The CDR3 coding sequence is TGTGCCAGCAGTTTATCGTACCAGGGGGTATCCGAGCAGTACTTC.

The chain joins TRBV11-1 to TRBJ1-1; maybe TRBD1 (5 bases). This CDR3 spans 15 amino acids. V was pared by 1 base and J by 0 bases, with 9 bases between. Germline V CDR1 and CDR2: SGHAT, FQDESV (reference sequence). CDR3 region: CASSLDLGLNTEAFF. The CDR3 DNA is TGTGCCAGCAGCTTAGATCTGGGACTGAACACTGAAGCTTTCTTT.